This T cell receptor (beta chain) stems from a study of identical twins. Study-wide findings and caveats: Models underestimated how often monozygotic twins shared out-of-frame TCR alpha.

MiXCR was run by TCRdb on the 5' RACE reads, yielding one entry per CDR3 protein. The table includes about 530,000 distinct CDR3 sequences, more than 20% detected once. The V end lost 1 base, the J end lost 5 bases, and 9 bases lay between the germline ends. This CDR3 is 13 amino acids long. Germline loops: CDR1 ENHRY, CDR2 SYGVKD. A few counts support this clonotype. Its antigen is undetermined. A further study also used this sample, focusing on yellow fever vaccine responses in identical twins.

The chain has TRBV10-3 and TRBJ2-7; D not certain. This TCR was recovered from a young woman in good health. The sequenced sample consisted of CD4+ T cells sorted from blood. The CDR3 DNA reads TGTGCCATCAGTGAGTATAGGGCCAACGAGCAGTACTTC. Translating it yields CAISEYRANEQYF.